What follows describes a single T cell receptor beta chain. No antigen is known for it. The data were obtained in a study of T cells in Graves' hyperthyroidism and ophthalmopathy. In the study overall: Before any treatment, at initial diagnosis, peripheral blood was collected.

Regions amplified from RNA transcripts were the TCR beta CDR3 regions. The study used the HTBI primer set for a first-round RT-PCR of the TCR CDR3. MiXCR, run by TCRdb on the multiplex PCR reads, gives a single entry per CDR3 protein. This table has roughly 500,000 distinct CDR3 sequences, 22% appearing once. Points from the study as a whole: Also found in blood were most expanded thyroid clonotypes above 0.001.

J gave up 9 bases and V 4 bases, and 9 bases lay outside the gene matches. The CDR3 totals 15 residues. Germline V gives CDR1 SGHVS, CDR2 FQNEAQ. The rearrangement uses TRBV7-8 and TRBJ2-1; 10 bases fit TRBD1. Sequencing was carried out using blood. The sequence came from a woman in her sixties or seventies with Graves' ophthalmopathy. The CDR3 DNA reads as TGTGCCAGCAGCTCAAGACAGGGGGCGGAAGGTGAGCAGTTCTTC. It encodes CASSSRQGAEGEQFF.